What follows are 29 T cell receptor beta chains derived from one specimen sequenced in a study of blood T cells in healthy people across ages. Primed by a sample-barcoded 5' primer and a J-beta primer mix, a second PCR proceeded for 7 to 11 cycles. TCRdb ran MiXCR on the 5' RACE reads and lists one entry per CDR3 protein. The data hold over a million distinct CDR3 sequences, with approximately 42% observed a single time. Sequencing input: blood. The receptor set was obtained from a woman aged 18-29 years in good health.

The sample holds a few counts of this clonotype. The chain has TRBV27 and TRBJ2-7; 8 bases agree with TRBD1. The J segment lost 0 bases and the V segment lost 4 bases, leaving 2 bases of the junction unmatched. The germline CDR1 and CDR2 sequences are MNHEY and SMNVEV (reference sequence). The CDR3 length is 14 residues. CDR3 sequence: CASSWTGTSYEQYF. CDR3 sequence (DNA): TGTGCCAGCAGTTGGACAGGGACCTCCTACGAGCAGTACTTC.

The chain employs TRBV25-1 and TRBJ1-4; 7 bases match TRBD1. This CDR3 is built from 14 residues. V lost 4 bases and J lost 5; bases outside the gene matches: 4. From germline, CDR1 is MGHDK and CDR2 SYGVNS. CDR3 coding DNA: TGTGCCAGCAGTGCCCGGGGACAGAATGAAAAACTGTTTTTT. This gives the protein CASSARGQNEKLFF. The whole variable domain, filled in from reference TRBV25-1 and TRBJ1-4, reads EADIYQTPRYLVIGTGKKITLECSQTMGHDKMYWYQQDPGMELHLIHYSYGVNSTEKGDLSSESTVSRIRTEHFPLTLESARPSHTSQYLCASSARGQNEKLFFGSGTQLSVL.

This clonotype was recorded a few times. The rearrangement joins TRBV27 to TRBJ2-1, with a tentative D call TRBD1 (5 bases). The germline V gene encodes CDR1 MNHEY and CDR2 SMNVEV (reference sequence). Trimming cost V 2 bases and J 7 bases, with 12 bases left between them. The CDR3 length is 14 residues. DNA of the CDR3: TGTGCCAGCAGTTTAGGTGACAGCTGGAATGAGCAGTTCTTC. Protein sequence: CASSLGDSWNEQFF.

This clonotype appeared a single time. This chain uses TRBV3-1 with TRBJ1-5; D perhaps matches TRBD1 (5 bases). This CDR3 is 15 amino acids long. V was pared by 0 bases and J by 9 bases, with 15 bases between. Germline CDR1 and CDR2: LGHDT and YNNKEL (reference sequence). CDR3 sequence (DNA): TGTGCCAGCAGCCAAGATCTGAGGGGCGGTGGGCCCCAGCATTTT. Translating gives CASSQDLRGGGPQHF.

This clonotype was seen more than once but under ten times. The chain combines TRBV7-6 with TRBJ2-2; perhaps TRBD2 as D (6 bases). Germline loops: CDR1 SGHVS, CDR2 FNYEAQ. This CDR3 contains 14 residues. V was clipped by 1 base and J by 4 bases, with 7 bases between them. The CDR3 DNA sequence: TGTGCCAGCAGCTTAGTGGAGGGCACCGGGGAGCTGTTTTTT. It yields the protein CASSLVEGTGELFF.

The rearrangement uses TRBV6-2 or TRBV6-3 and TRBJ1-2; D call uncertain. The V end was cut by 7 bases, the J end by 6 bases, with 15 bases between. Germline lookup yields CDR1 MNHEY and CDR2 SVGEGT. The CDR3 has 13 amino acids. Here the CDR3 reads CASTYIPVDGYTF. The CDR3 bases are TGTGCCAGCACCTATATCCCCGTTGATGGCTACACCTTC.

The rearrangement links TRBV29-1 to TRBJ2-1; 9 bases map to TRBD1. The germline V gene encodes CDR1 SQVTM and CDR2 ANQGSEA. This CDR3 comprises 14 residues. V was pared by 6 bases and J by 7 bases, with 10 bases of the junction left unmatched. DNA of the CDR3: TGCAGCGTACTGAGCCGGGACAGGGAGAATGAGCAGTTCTTC. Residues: CSVLSRDRENEQFF.

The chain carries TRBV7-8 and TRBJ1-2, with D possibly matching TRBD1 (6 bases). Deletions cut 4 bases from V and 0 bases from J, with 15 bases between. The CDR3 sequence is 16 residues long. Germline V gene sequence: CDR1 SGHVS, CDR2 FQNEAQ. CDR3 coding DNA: TGTGCCAGCAGCTCAGCCCGACAGGCTACTAACTATGGCTACACCTTC. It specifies CASSSARQATNYGYTF.

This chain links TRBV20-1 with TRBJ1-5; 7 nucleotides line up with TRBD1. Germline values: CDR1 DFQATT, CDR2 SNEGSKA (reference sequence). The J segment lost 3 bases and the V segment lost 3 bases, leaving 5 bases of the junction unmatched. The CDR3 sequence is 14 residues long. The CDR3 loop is CSASRQGTNQPQHF. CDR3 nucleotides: TGCAGTGCTAGTAGACAGGGCACCAATCAGCCCCAGCATTTT.

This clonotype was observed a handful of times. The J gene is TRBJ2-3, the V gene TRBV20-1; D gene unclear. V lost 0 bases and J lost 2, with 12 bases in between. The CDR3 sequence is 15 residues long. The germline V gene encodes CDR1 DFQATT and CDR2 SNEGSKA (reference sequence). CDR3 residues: CSARDVIAPTDTQYF. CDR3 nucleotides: TGCAGTGCTAGAGACGTCATAGCCCCCACAGATACGCAGTATTTT.

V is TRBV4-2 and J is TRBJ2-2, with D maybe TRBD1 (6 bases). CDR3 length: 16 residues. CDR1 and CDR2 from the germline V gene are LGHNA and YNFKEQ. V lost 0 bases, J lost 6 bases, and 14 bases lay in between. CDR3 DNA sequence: TGTGCCAGCAGCCAAGAGTACAGGGCGTTTCCCGGGGAGCTGTTTTTT. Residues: CASSQEYRAFPGELFF.

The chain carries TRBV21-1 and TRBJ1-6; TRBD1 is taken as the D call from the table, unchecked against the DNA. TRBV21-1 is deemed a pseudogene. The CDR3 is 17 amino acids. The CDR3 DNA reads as TGTGCCAGCAACACGGGGGGTGGTACCTCCTATAATTCACCCCTCCACTTT. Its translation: CASNTGGGTSYNSPLHF.

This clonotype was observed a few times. The CDR3: CSASSPVQETQYF. In DNA, the CDR3 is TGCAGTGCTAGTAGTCCAGTCCAAGAGACCCAGTACTTC. The chain links TRBV20-1 to TRBJ2-5; D ambiguous. Germline CDR1 is DFQATT and CDR2 is SNEGSKA (reference sequence). V was cut by 3 bases and J by 1 base, with 9 bases left in between. This CDR3 has 13 amino acids.

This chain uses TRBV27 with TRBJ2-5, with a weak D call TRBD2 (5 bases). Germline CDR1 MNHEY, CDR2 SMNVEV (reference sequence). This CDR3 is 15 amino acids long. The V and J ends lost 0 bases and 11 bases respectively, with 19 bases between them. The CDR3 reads CASSLSPHNGGEQYF. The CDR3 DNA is TGTGCCAGCAGTTTATCCCCACACAACGGAGGTGAGCAGTACTTC.

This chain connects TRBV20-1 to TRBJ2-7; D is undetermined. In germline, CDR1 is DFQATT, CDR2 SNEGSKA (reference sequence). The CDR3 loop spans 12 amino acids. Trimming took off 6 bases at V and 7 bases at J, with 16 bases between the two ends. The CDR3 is CSAGPSYNEQYF. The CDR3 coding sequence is TGCAGTGCAGGACCGTCCTACAATGAGCAGTACTTC.

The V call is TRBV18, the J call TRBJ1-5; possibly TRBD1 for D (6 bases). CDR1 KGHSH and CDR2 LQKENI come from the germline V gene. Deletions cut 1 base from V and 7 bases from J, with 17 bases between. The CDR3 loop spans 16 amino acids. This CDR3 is CASSPLNEGGKQPQHF. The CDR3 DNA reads TGTGCCAGCTCACCACTCAATGAGGGGGGGAAGCAGCCCCAGCATTTT.

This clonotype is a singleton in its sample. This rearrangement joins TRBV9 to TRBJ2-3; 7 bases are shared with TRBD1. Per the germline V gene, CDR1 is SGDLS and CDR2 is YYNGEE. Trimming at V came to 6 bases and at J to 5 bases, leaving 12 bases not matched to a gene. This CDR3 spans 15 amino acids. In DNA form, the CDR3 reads TGTGCCAGCAACTCACAGGGGCCGCTGGGAGATACGCAGTATTTT. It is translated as CASNSQGPLGDTQYF.

The DNA for the CDR3 is TGCAGTGCACTTGGACAGGGCTCCTACGAGCAGTACTTC. It yields the protein CSALGQGSYEQYF. The chain is built from TRBV20-1 and TRBJ2-7; 8 positions match TRBD1. The germline CDR1 and CDR2 sequences are DFQATT and SNEGSKA (reference sequence). V was pared by 6 bases and J by 0 bases, with 4 bases of the junction left unmatched. The CDR3 length is 13 residues.

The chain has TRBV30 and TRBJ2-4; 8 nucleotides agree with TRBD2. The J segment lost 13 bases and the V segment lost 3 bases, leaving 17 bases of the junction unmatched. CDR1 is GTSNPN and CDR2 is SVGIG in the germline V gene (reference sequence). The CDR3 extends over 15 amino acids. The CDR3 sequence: CAWRPRGGWYNEQYF. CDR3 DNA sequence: TGTGCCTGGAGGCCCCGGGGGGGATGGTACAATGAGCAGTACTTC.

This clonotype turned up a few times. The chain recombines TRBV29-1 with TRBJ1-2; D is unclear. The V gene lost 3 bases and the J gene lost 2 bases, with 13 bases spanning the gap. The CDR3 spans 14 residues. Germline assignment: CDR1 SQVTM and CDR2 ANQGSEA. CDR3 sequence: CSVEDLPLNYGYTF. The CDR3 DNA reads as TGCAGCGTTGAGGATCTTCCCCTCAACTATGGCTACACCTTC.

In nucleotides, the CDR3 is TGCGCCAGCCTAGGGACAGGGGGCTACAATGAGCAGTACTTC. It encodes CASLGTGGYNEQYF. The V and J genes are TRBV5-1 and TRBJ2-1; 12 positions match TRBD1. With the DNA end fitting TRBJ2-7 better, the J assignment may be wrong. The CDR3 covers 14 residues. Germline V CDR1 and CDR2: SGHRS, YFSETQ.

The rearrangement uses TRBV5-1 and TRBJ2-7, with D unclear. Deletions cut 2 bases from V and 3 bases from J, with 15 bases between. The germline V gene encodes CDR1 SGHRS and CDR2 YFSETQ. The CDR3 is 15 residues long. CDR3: CASSLPGFPRYEQYF. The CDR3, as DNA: TGCGCCAGCAGCTTACCGGGTTTCCCGCGCTACGAGCAGTACTTC. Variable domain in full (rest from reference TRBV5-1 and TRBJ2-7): KAGVTQTPRYLIKTRGQQVTLSCSPISGHRSVSWYQQTPGQGLQFLFEYFSETQRNKGNFPGRFSGRQFSNSRSEMNVSTLELGDSALYLCASSLPGFPRYEQYFGPGTRLTVT.

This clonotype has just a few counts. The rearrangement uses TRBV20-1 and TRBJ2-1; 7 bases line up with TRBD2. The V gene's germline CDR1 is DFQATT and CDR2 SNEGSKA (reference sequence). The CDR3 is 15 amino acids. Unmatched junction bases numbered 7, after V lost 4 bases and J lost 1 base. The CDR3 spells CSATHQGGSYNEQFF. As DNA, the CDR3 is TGCAGTGCTACCCACCAGGGAGGGTCCTACAATGAGCAGTTCTTC.

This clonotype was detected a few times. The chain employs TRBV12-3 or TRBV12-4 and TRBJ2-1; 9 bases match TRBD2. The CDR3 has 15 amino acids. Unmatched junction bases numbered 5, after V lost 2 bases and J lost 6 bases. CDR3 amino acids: CASSLYGGGANEQFF. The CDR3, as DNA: TGTGCCAGCAGTTTATACGGCGGGGGGGCCAATGAGCAGTTCTTC.

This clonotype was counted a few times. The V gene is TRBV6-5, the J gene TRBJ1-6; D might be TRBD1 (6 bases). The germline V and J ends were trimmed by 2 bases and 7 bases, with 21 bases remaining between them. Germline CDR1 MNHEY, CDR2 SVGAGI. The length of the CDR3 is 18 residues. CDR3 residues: CASSYPGDNVIGNSPLHF. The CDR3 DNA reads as TGTGCCAGCAGTTACCCTGGGGACAATGTAATCGGAAATTCACCCCTCCACTTT.

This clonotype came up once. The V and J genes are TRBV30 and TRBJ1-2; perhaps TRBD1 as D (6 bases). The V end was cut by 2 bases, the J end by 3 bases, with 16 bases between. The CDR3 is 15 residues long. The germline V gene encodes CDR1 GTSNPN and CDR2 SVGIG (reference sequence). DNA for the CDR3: TGTGCCTGGAGTAAAACAGGGAGTTGGGACTATGGCTACACCTTC. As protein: CAWSKTGSWDYGYTF.

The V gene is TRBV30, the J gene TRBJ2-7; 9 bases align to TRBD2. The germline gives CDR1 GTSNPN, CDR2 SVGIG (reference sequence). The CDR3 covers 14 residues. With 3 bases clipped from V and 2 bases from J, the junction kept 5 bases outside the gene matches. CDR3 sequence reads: CAWRQAGGTYEQYF. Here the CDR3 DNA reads TGTGCCTGGAGACAAGCGGGGGGAACCTACGAGCAGTACTTC.

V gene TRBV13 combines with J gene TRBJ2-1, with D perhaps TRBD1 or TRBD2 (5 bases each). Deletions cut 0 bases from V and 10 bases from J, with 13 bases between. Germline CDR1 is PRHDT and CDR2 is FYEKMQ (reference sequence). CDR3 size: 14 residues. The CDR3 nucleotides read TGTGCCAGCAGCTTAGGCGTTAGTGGGGACGAGCAGTTCTTC. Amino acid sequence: CASSLGVSGDEQFF.

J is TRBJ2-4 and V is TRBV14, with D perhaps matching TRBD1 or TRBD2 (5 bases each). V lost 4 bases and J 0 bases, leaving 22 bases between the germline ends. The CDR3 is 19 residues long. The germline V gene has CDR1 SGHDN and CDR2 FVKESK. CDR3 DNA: TGTGCCAGCAGCCGGGGGATCAAGGGTTTCCTGGAAGCCAAAAACATTCAGTACTTC. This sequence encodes CASSRGIKGFLEAKNIQYF.